A selection of T cell receptor beta chains follows, all from one sample in a study of regulatory T cells in long-lasting Graves disease. MiXCR, applied by TCRdb to the multiplex PCR reads, yields one record per CDR3 protein. The sample lists around 400,000 distinct CDR3 sequences, approximately 12% occurring once. The data also belong to a second study, concerning T cells in Graves' hyperthyroidism and ophthalmopathy.

The sequenced sample was peripheral blood mononuclear cells (PBMCs), obtained at new diagnosis, from a patient treated with antithyroid drugs. The receptors shown here come from a woman under 30 with Graves disease. Each CDR3 is given with its conserved first and last residue. Each record gives: V gene, D gene, J gene, clone size, CDR3 protein, CDR3 DNA. A D gene is named only where the DNA matches it firmly. Clone size appears in some rows only: once, few, many, or a class for an expanded clone.

TRBV20-1	-	TRBJ1-2	-	CSARAFGNRGYYGYTF	TGCAGTGCTAGAGCATTCGGGAATCGAGGGTATTATGGCTACACCTTC
TRBV4-3	-	TRBJ1-1	few	CASSRKGLVLVTEAFF	TGCGCCAGCAGCCGTAAGGGTCTCGTCCTGGTCACTGAAGCTTTCTTT
TRBV28	TRBD1	TRBJ2-2	many	CASRTPGRTGLNNPNTGELFF	TGTGCCAGCAGAACCCCGGGACGGACAGGGTTAAACAACCCGAACACCGGGGAGCTGTTCTTT
TRBV18	TRBD1	TRBJ2-1	many	CASSPWRQGNEQFF	TGTGCCAGCTCACCTTGGAGACAGGGGAATGAGCAGTTCTTC
TRBV5-1	-	TRBJ2-7	many	CASSLDGQGPPYEQYF	TGCGCCAGCAGCTTGGACGGGCAGGGTCCCCCCTACGAGCAGTACTTC
TRBV14	-	TRBJ1-5	few	CASSQESTEESNQPQHF	TGTGCCAGCAGCCAAGAAAGTACAGAAGAAAGCAATCAGCCCCAGCATTTT
TRBV6-5	-	TRBJ2-1	many	CASSYSRGGYRLNEQFF	TGTGCCAGCAGTTACTCACGTGGGGGTTATAGGCTCAATGAGCAGTTCTTC
TRBV18	TRBD1	TRBJ2-1	-	CASSPFETGSNEQFF	TGTGCCAGCTCACCGTTCGAGACAGGGTCGAATGAGCAGTTCTTC
TRBV18	TRBD1	TRBJ2-1	many	CASSPPGQGSNEQFF	TGTGCCAGCTCACCACCGGGACAGGGGAGCAATGAGCAGTTCTTC
TRBV12-3/TRBV12-4	-	TRBJ1-5	many	CASSLDGTNNQPQHF	TGTGCCAGCAGTTTAGACGGGACAAATAATCAGCCCCAGCATTTT
TRBV7-3	-	TRBJ2-6	many	CASSLGGANVLTF	TGTGCCAGCAGCTTAGGGGGGGCCAACGTCCTGACTTTC
TRBV7-9	-	TRBJ1-5	many	CASSSHNIIQGPSNQPQHF	TGTGCCAGCAGCTCCCACAACATAATACAGGGTCCAAGCAATCAGCCCCAGCATTTT
TRBV6-1	TRBD1	TRBJ2-7	many	CASSGTGDSYEQYF	TGTGCCAGCAGCGGGACAGGGGATAGCTACGAGCAGTACTTC
TRBV11-2	TRBD1	TRBJ2-7	-	CASSSSAQGGEQYF	TGTGCCAGCAGCTCTTCAGCACAGGGGGGCGAGCAGTACTTC
TRBV7-2	-	TRBJ2-7	-	CASSEPVSYEQYF	TGTGCCAGCAGTGAACCAGTCTCCTACGAGCAGTACTTC
TRBV5-4	-	TRBJ1-1	few	CASSLEHSNTEAFF	TGTGCCAGCAGCTTGGAACACTCGAACACTGAAGCTTTCTTT
TRBV11-1	-	TRBJ2-7	-	CASSLGLRSEQYF	TGTGCCAGCAGCTTGGGACTTCGCTCCGAGCAGTACTTC
TRBV4-3	TRBD2	TRBJ2-5	-	CASSRHAYPGLEETQYF	TGCGCCAGCAGCCGCCACGCCTACCCGGGACTAGAAGAGACCCAGTACTTC
TRBV12-3/TRBV12-4	-	TRBJ2-1	many	CASNHPRGPNEQFF	TGTGCCAGCAACCACCCCCGTGGCCCCAATGAGCAGTTCTTC
TRBV7-3	-	TRBJ2-3	many	CASSYRRTDTQYF	TGTGCCAGCAGCTACCGACGCACAGATACGCAGTATTTT
TRBV28	TRBD2	TRBJ2-2	many	CASSFTLAGNTGELFF	TGTGCCAGCAGTTTTACTCTAGCGGGCAACACCGGGGAGCTGTTTTTT
TRBV20-1	TRBD1	TRBJ1-1	-	CSAPGGPFWGTEAFF	TGCAGTGCCCCAGGGGGACCGTTCTGGGGCACTGAAGCTTTCTTT
TRBV19	-	TRBJ2-1	-	CATLGGGGKAYNEQFF	TGTGCCACTTTAGGGGGAGGCGGGAAAGCATACAATGAGCAGTTCTTC
TRBV7-9	TRBD1	TRBJ2-3	many	CASSLGDRETDTQYF	TGTGCCAGCAGCTTAGGAGACAGGGAAACAGATACGCAGTATTTT
TRBV7-2	-	TRBJ1-2	-	CASSPQEGYTF	TGTGCCAGCAGCCCTCAAGAGGGCTACACCTTC
TRBV10-3	TRBD2	TRBJ2-1	many	CATSPLPSGRDNEQFF	TGTGCCACCTCCCCACTGCCTAGCGGGAGGGACAATGAGCAGTTCTTC
TRBV7-9	-	TRBJ1-1	many	CASTARGENTEAFF	TGTGCCAGCACTGCCCGGGGGGAAAACACTGAAGCTTTCTTT
TRBV6-1	-	TRBJ2-1	-	CASVTVSYNEQFF	TGTGCCAGCGTAACAGTTTCCTACAATGAGCAGTTCTTC
TRBV28	-	TRBJ1-2	many	CASSHRGPNYGYTF	TGTGCCAGCAGTCACCGCGGGCCGAACTATGGCTACACCTTC
TRBV7-8	-	TRBJ2-3	many	CASSLGAVSTDTQYF	TGTGCCAGCAGCTTAGGAGCGGTTAGCACAGATACGCAGTATTTT
TRBV4-3	-	TRBJ1-2	-	CASSQTVAVGYTF	TGCGCCAGCAGCCAAACGGTCGCTGTGGGCTACACCTTC
TRBV7-9	-	TRBJ2-1	many	CASSLVPGGEQFF	TGTGCCAGCAGCTTAGTTCCCGGGGGTGAGCAGTTCTTC
TRBV6-2/TRBV6-3	-	TRBJ1-4	many	CASRSPSVGLGEKLFF	TGTGCCAGCAGGAGCCCCAGTGTAGGCCTTGGGGAAAAACTGTTTTTT
TRBV20-1	-	TRBJ1-3	many	CSARDSRGADTIYF	TGCAGTGCTAGAGATTCGAGGGGTGCAGACACCATATATTTT
TRBV30	TRBD1	TRBJ1-2	many	CAWIEDRRVGGYTF	TGTGCCTGGATCGAGGACAGGCGGGTCGGTGGCTACACCTTC
TRBV5-1	-	TRBJ2-6	many	CASSPPWSSGANVLTF	TGCGCCAGCAGCCCCCCCTGGAGCTCTGGGGCCAACGTCCTGACTTTC
TRBV7-3	-	TRBJ2-3	-	CASSLRKWEDTQYF	TGTGCCAGCAGCTTAAGAAAGTGGGAAGATACGCAGTATTTT
TRBV12-3/TRBV12-4	TRBD2	TRBJ2-2	many	CASSFAGGTFSNTGELFF	TGTGCCAGCAGTTTCGCGGGGGGGACATTCTCGAACACCGGGGAGCTGTTTTTT
TRBV6-1	-	TRBJ1-2	many	CASSDSLSRYNYGYTF	TGTGCCAGCAGTGACTCCCTGTCGAGATATAACTATGGCTACACCTTC
TRBV9	TRBD2	TRBJ2-3	many	CASSVGLAGITDTQYF	TGTGCCAGCAGCGTCGGACTAGCGGGCATCACAGATACGCAGTATTTT
TRBV7-9	-	TRBJ2-7	many	CASSPPGKRELIRAYEQYF	TGTGCCAGCAGCCCACCGGGAAAGAGAGAATTGATTCGCGCCTACGAGCAGTACTTC
TRBV20-1	TRBD2	TRBJ2-4	few	CSARGILAGEVNIQYF	TGCAGTGCTAGGGGGATACTAGCGGGAGAAGTAAACATTCAGTACTTC
TRBV29-1	TRBD1	TRBJ2-7	many	CSATGGGEQYF	TGCAGCGCAACAGGGGGAGGCGAGCAGTACTTC
TRBV20-1	-	TRBJ1-1	many	CSARRLGNTEAFF	TGCAGTGCTAGACGTTTAGGAAACACTGAAGCTTTCTTT
TRBV4-3	-	TRBJ1-4	-	CASSQDWAGREKLFF	TGCGCCAGCAGCCAAGATTGGGCGGGTAGAGAAAAACTGTTTTTT
TRBV20-1	TRBD1	TRBJ1-1	many	CSASDPGGIGIAEAFF	TGCAGTGCTAGTGACCCAGGGGGCATCGGTATTGCTGAAGCTTTCTTT
TRBV7-2	-	TRBJ1-1	many	CASSLSATVAFF	TGTGCCAGCAGCTTATCAGCGACGGTAGCTTTCTTT
TRBV5-4	-	TRBJ2-1	few	CASSSKSDEQFF	TGTGCCAGCAGCTCGAAGTCGGATGAGCAGTTCTTC
TRBV7-9	TRBD2	TRBJ2-1	many	CASSLASGSDEQFF	TGTGCCAGCAGCTTGGCTAGCGGGAGTGATGAGCAGTTCTTC
TRBV5-6	-	TRBJ1-4	many	CASSLTFGHREKLFF	TGTGCCAGCAGCTTGACTTTCGGACATCGGGAAAAACTGTTTTTT